The 5 T cell receptor beta chains listed next were all sequenced from one sample in a study of graft-versus-host responses after intestinal transplantation. The data were produced by immunoSEQ multiplex PCR, yet TCRdb's version contains in-frame clones alone and is incomplete. Altogether about 18,000 clones are present, 35% to 45% being singletons, with the ten largest covering around 0.82%. Specimen: alloreactive CD4+ T cells from a mixed lymphocyte reaction culture, collected before intestinal transplant. Subset of the sample: CFSE-low proliferating T cells sorted from approximately 6-day pre-transplant mixed lymphocyte reaction (GvH or HvG direction). All receptors come from a human patient who received an intestinal transplant.

CDR3 coding DNA: TGTGCCAGCAGTACCACGACAGGGACCGAGCAGTACTTC. The encoded protein is CASSTTTGTEQYF. The chain is built from TRBV2 and TRBJ2-7; TRBD1 agrees at 7 bases. The CDR3 sequence is 13 residues long. Germline trimming cut 5 bases from V and 6 bases from J; bases unmatched to any gene: 7. CDR1 is SNHLY, CDR2 FYNNEI, per germline.

This clone has more than one count but fewer than ten. The V gene is TRBV6-1, the J gene TRBJ1-4, with D hard to call. Per the germline V gene, CDR1 is MNHNS and CDR2 is SASEGT. The CDR3 consists of 15 residues. Trimming took off 5 bases at V and 3 bases at J, with 13 bases between the two ends. The CDR3 reads CASSKDVGSNEKLFF. In DNA, the CDR3 is TGTGCCAGCAGTAAAGACGTAGGTTCTAATGAAAAACTGTTTTTT.

This clone appeared a few times. The chain employs TRBV6-5 and TRBJ1-2; D is possibly TRBD1 (6 bases). The germline gives CDR1 MNHEY, CDR2 SVGAGI. Trimming cost V 4 bases and J 5 bases, with 11 bases left between them. The CDR3 consists of 13 residues. This CDR3 is CASSSTGVYGYTF. The CDR3 DNA follows: TGTGCCAGCAGTTCGACAGGTGTTTATGGCTACACCTTC.

This rearrangement joins TRBV11-3 to TRBJ1-1, with D unclear. Between the trimmed V and J ends, which lost 1 base and 4 bases, there was a span of 13 bases. The germline V gene has CDR1 SGHNT and CDR2 YENEEA. The CDR3 is 15 residues long. In DNA, the CDR3 is TGTGCCAGCAGCTTAGGGGTGGTCCCGGGCACTGAAGCTTTCTTT. It is translated as CASSLGVVPGTEAFF.

V gene TRBV29-1 combines with J gene TRBJ2-3; 11 bases match TRBD2. Trimming at V came to 4 bases and at J to 2 bases, leaving 8 bases not matched to a gene. CDR1 is SQVTM, CDR2 ANQGSEA, per germline. The CDR3 totals 16 residues. The CDR3 loop reads CSVGVGTSGFTDTQYF. In DNA, the CDR3 is TGCAGCGTTGGCGTCGGGACTAGCGGTTTCACAGATACGCAGTATTTT.